One and the same sample provided the 26 T cell receptor beta chains below, sequenced in a study of blood T cell repertoires in COVID-19. TCRdb's table, derived via immunoSEQ multiplex PCR, lists solely in-frame clones and lacks some. In the table there are 90,000 or so clones, 80% to 95% of which are singletons. The sequenced sample was peripheral blood. The receptors were sampled from a man between 18 and 35 years old with COVID-19, enrolled during active disease.

The chain uses TRBV18 and TRBJ1-2; D is unclear. V lost 6 bases and J 0 bases, leaving 14 bases between the germline ends. The CDR3 loop spans 15 amino acids. Germline V gene sequence: CDR1 KGHSH, CDR2 LQKENI. The CDR3 DNA is TGTGCCAGCTCCGGCGGGCGGCCCTCTAACTATGGCTACACCTTC. Translation gives CASSGGRPSNYGYTF.

The J gene is TRBJ2-7, the V gene TRBV27; D uncertain. The germline V gene has CDR1 MNHEY and CDR2 SMNVEV (reference sequence). This CDR3 is 14 amino acids long. Trimming stripped 0 bases from V and 4 bases from J, with 10 bases between. CDR3 loop: CASSLSGRAYEQYF. In nucleotides, the CDR3 is TGTGCCAGCAGTTTATCTGGGCGTGCATACGAGCAGTACTTC.

This chain uses TRBV5-1 with TRBJ1-1, with D maybe TRBD1 (5 bases). This CDR3 has 16 residues. Looked up from germline, CDR1 is SGHRS and CDR2 is YFSETQ. Trimming removed 0 bases at V and 5 bases at J, with 17 bases between. The CDR3 DNA follows: TGCGCCAGCAGCTTGGAGGGCCAGGGTGGGTTAACTGAAGCTTTCTTT. This sequence encodes CASSLEGQGGLTEAFF.

The gene calls are TRBV2 and TRBJ2-3; 11 nucleotides align to TRBD2. This CDR3 has 17 amino acids. The germline gives CDR1 SNHLY, CDR2 FYNNEI. V lost 5 bases and J lost 0; bases outside the gene matches: 7. CDR3 nucleotides: TGTGCCAGCAGTCGCTGGACTAGCGGGCGAAGCACAGATACGCAGTATTTT. Its protein is CASSRWTSGRSTDTQYF. The variable domain in full, completed from reference TRBV2 and TRBJ2-3, reads EPEVTQTPSHQVTQMGQEVILRCVPISNHLYFYWYRQILGQKVEFLVSFYNNEISEKSEIFDDQFSVERPDGSNFTLKIRSTKLEDSAMYFCASSRWTSGRSTDTQYFGPGTRLTVL.

The genes are TRBV5-6 and TRBJ1-6, with TRBD1 identical over 8 bases. The V gene's germline CDR1 is SGHDT and CDR2 YYEEEE. CDR3 length equals 16 residues. V lost 3 bases, J lost 0 bases, and 2 bases stayed unmatched. The DNA of the CDR3 is TGTGCCAGCAGCTCGACAGGGGTCTCCTATAATTCACCCCTCCACTTT. Translating it yields CASSSTGVSYNSPLHF.

This sequence joins TRBV9 and TRBJ2-1, with 13 bases that match TRBD2. The CDR3 spans 17 residues. J was trimmed by 9 bases and V by 5 bases; bases with no gene match: 14. Germline V CDR1 and CDR2: SGDLS, YYNGEE. DNA for the CDR3: TGTGCCAGCAGTAGGCCCGGACTAGCGGGAGCAAGGGGTGAGCAGTTCTTC. Residues: CASSRPGLAGARGEQFF.

Regarding this clone: The junction shows a germline mismatch at one end, possibly a read error. The V and J genes are TRBV7-2 and TRBJ1-4; 8 bases are shared with TRBD1. The germline V gene encodes CDR1 SGHTA and CDR2 FQGNSA. The CDR3 consists of 15 residues. In DNA, the CDR3 is TGTGCCAGCAGCTTACTACAGGGGGGACCAGAAAAACTGCTTTTT. This codes for CASSLLQGGPEKLLF.

The chain uses TRBV18 and TRBJ1-2, with D maybe TRBD1 (6 bases). The germline V gene has CDR1 KGHSH and CDR2 LQKENI. The CDR3 loop spans 13 amino acids. The V end lost 5 bases, the J end lost 5 bases, and 12 bases lay between the germline ends. Here the CDR3 DNA reads TGTGCCAGCTCAGCGGACAGAATGTATGGCTACACCTTC. Translating it yields CASSADRMYGYTF.

The chain has TRBV10-3 and TRBJ1-1; 7 bases line up with TRBD1. Losses at the gene ends were 6 bases for V and 2 bases for J; bases not matched to a gene: 12. CDR1 ENHRY and CDR2 SYGVKD come from the germline V gene. The CDR3 runs to 16 residues. The CDR3 DNA sequence: TGTGCCATCAGACCCACGGAGAAGGGGGCAAACACTGAAGCTTTCTTT. This gives the protein CAIRPTEKGANTEAFF.

This sequence joins TRBV3-1 (or the pseudogene TRBV3-2) and TRBJ2-6, with D perhaps TRBD2 (6 bases). V was pared by 1 base and J by 1 base, with 8 bases between. CDR3 length equals 16 residues. CDR1 is LGHDT and CDR2 is YNNKEL in the germline V gene (reference sequence). CDR3 sequence reads: CASSQGRGSGANVLTF. The CDR3 coding sequence is TGTGCCAGCAGCCAAGGGCGGGGATCTGGGGCCAACGTCCTGACTTTC.

V usage is TRBV6-5 and J usage is TRBJ2-7; 7 bases align to TRBD2. CDR3 length equals 14 residues. The ends lost 7 bases at V and 11 bases at J; junction bases unmatched: 17. Germline values: CDR1 MNHEY, CDR2 SVGAGI. CDR3 nucleotide sequence: TGTGCCAGCACGATTGGGCGGGAGATGGTTGGAAAGTACTTC. Protein: CASTIGREMVGKYF.

This chain's CDR3 is CASQRTGEGTEAFF. The CDR3 DNA reads TGTGCCAGCCAAAGGACAGGGGAGGGCACTGAAGCTTTCTTT. The rearrangement uses TRBV9 and TRBJ1-1, with 9 bases lining up with TRBD1. Germline lookup yields CDR1 SGDLS and CDR2 YYNGEE. V was pared by 7 bases and J by 4 bases, with 8 bases of the junction left unmatched. The CDR3 spans 14 residues.

This chain links TRBV9 with TRBJ2-3; no firm D call. This CDR3 has 13 residues. Germline V gene lookup returns CDR1 SGDLS and CDR2 YYNGEE. V lost 2 bases to trimming and J lost 0 bases, with 4 bases between them. DNA for the CDR3: TGTGCCAGCAGCGTTAGCAGCACAGATACGCAGTATTTT. Translating it yields CASSVSSTDTQYF.

This sequence joins TRBV2 and TRBJ2-7; 10 bases align to TRBD1. With V trimmed by 6 bases and J by 2 bases, 4 bases remained unmatched. The CDR3 has 14 amino acids. The germline gives CDR1 SNHLY, CDR2 FYNNEI. This CDR3 is CASSGQGGPYEQYF. CDR3 in DNA: TGTGCCAGCAGCGGACAGGGGGGCCCCTACGAGCAGTACTTC.

V and J are TRBV7-2 and TRBJ2-2; D possibly corresponds to TRBD2 (6 bases). The V end was cut by 5 bases, the J end by 1 base, with 11 bases between. The CDR3 length is 15 residues. The germline V gene has CDR1 SGHTA and CDR2 FQGNSA. The CDR3 region has the DNA TGTGCCAGCAGCAGGGACTCCCGGAACACCGGGGAGCTGTTTTTT. Encoded protein: CASSRDSRNTGELFF.

To note about this clone: At one of its ends the junction is not consistent with the germline gene, which may arise from a read error. V and J are TRBV28 and TRBJ1-4, with unresolved D. This CDR3 is 14 amino acids long. Germline V gene lookup returns CDR1 MDHEN and CDR2 SYDVKM. CDR3 coding DNA: TGTGCCAGCAGTCCACAAGCAACTAATGAAAAACTGCTTTTT. Its protein product is CASSPQATNEKLLF.

To note about this clone: The junction differs from germline at one of its ends, possibly a read error. DNA of the CDR3: TGTGCCAGCGGTGAACAGGGGGCGCGGATCTCTGGAAACACCATATATTTT. Protein sequence: CASGEQGARISGNTIYF. The V call is TRBV2, the J call TRBJ1-3; 9 bases are shared with TRBD1. The CDR3 runs 17 residues. Germline V gene sequence: CDR1 SNHLY, CDR2 FYNNEI.

The gene calls are TRBV4-3 and TRBJ2-3; a weak D match, TRBD2 (6 bases). The CDR3 consists of 16 residues. V was shortened by 0 bases and J by 0 bases, with 10 bases between the two germline ends. The V gene's germline CDR1 is LGHNA and CDR2 YSLEER. CDR3 coding DNA: TGCGCCAGCAGCCAAGACGCGGGGTCTAGCACAGATACGCAGTATTTT. Translating gives CASSQDAGSSTDTQYF.

The chain has TRBV10-3 and TRBJ1-1, with D possibly matching TRBD1 (6 bases). V was shortened by 5 bases and J by 4 bases, with 14 bases between the two germline ends. This CDR3 contains 14 residues. Germline V gives CDR1 ENHRY, CDR2 SYGVKD. The CDR3 DNA is TGTGCCATCAGTCTGGGGCAGGGGCCCACTGAAGCTTTCTTT. Amino acid sequence: CAISLGQGPTEAFF.

V gene TRBV6-5 combines with J gene TRBJ1-1; 7 nucleotides line up with TRBD1. Germline V lookup: CDR1 MNHEY, CDR2 SVGAGI. CDR3 length: 12 amino acids. The V and J ends lost 8 bases and 4 bases, in that order; junction bases with no gene match: 4. CDR3 coding DNA: TGTGCCAGCCAACAGGGGAGCACTGAAGCTTTCTTT. It yields the protein CASQQGSTEAFF.

Written as DNA, the CDR3 is TGTGCCAGCAGGTCGGGACAGGGGGGCACTGAAGCTTTCTTT. Translated: CASRSGQGGTEAFF. The rearrangement joins TRBV28 to TRBJ1-1; 11 nucleotides agree with TRBD1. The length of the CDR3 is 14 residues. V trimming: 6 bases; J trimming: 4 bases; junction bases outside the gene matches: 4. Germline lookup yields CDR1 MDHEN and CDR2 SYDVKM.

The chain employs TRBV2 and TRBJ2-4; no reliable D call. Trimming took 3 bases from V and 3 from J, leaving 12 bases between them. CDR3 length: 15 residues. Germline V lookup: CDR1 SNHLY, CDR2 FYNNEI. The CDR3 sequence: CASSDILLVKNIQYF. The CDR3 nucleotides are TGTGCCAGCAGTGACATACTATTGGTCAAAAACATTCAGTACTTC.

The chain joins TRBV27 to TRBJ2-5; tentative D call: TRBD1 (5 bases). CDR3 length: 17 amino acids. CDR1 MNHEY and CDR2 SMNVEV come from the germline V gene (reference sequence). Between the trimmed V and J ends, which lost 5 bases and 5 bases, there was a span of 24 bases. The CDR3 nucleotides are TGTGCCAGCAGTCCTTTGGGGAAGGGGTGGGTCCTGGAGACCCAGTACTTC. It codes for CASSPLGKGWVLETQYF.

The rearrangement links TRBV6-5 to TRBJ1-1, with D unclear. Germline V lookup: CDR1 MNHEY, CDR2 SVGAGI. The V end was cut by 7 bases, the J end by 0 bases, with 12 bases between. CDR3 size: 14 residues. The CDR3 coding sequence is TGTGCCAGCACCTTAGAGGGTTTGAACACTGAAGCTTTCTTT. This sequence encodes CASTLEGLNTEAFF.

V is TRBV27 and J is TRBJ2-7; 11 positions match TRBD2. CDR1 MNHEY and CDR2 SMNVEV come from the germline V gene (reference sequence). Trimming took 2 bases from V and 0 from J; bases not matched to a gene: 3. The CDR3 is made up of 16 amino acids. The CDR3 nucleotides are TGTGCCAGCAGTTTAACTGGGACTAGCGGCTCCTACGAGCAGTACTTC. Translation: CASSLTGTSGSYEQYF.

V usage is TRBV28 and J usage is TRBJ1-1; the match to TRBD1 covers 8 bases. After removal of 6 bases from V and 1 base from J, the junction contained 13 bases not matched to a gene. Germline values: CDR1 MDHEN, CDR2 SYDVKM. The CDR3 consists of 17 residues. CDR3 coding DNA: TGTGCCAGCAGCTCTTCGGACAGGGCGCATGGGAACACTGAAGCTTTCTTT. This gives the protein CASSSSDRAHGNTEAFF.